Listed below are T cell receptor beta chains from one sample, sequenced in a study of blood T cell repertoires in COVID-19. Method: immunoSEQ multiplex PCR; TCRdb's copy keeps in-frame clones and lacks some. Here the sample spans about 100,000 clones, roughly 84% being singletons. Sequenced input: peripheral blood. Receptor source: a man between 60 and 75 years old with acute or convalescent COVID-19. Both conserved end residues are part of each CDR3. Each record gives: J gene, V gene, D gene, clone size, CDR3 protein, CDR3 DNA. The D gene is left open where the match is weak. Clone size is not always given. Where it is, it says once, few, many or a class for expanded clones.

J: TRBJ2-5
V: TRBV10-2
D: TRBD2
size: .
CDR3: CASSVAGVEETQYF
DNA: TGCGCCAGCAGTGTAGCGGGAGTGGAAGAGACCCAGTACTTC

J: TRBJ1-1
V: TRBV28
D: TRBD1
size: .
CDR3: CASSAPGQAANTEAFF
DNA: TGTGCCAGCAGCGCCCCGGGACAGGCTGCGAACACTGAAGCTTTCTTT

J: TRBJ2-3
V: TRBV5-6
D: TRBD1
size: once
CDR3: CASSSDRGWDTQYF
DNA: TGTGCCAGCAGCTCTGACAGGGGGTGGGATACGCAGTATTTT

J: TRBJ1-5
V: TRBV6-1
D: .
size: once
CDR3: CASSESGGTKPQHF
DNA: TGTGCCAGCAGTGAAAGTGGCGGGACTAAGCCCCAGCATTTT

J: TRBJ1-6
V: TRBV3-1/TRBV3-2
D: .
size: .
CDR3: CASSPLSNSPLHF
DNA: TGTGCCAGCAGCCCCTTATCCAATTCACCCCTCCACTTT

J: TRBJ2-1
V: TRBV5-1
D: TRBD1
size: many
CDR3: CASSLLQGDNEQFF
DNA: TGCGCCAGCAGCTTGCTACAGGGGGACAATGAGCAGTTCTTC

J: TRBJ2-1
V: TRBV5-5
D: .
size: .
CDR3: CASSLLVVGYNEQFF
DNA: TGTGCCAGCAGCTTGCTAGTAGTAGGTTACAATGAGCAGTTCTTC

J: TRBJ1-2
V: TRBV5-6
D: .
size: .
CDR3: CASSSPADSPPNYGYTF
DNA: TGTGCCAGCAGCTCACCCGCGGACAGCCCACCTAACTATGGCTACACCTTC

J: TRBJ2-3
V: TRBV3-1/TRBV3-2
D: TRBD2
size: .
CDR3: CASSPRGSGTTDTQYF
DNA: TGTGCCAGCAGCCCGCGGGGTAGCGGGACCACAGATACGCAGTATTTT

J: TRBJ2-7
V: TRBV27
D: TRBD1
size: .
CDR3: CASSSQGARNEQYF
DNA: TGTGCCAGCAGTTCACAGGGGGCGAGGAACGAGCAGTACTTC

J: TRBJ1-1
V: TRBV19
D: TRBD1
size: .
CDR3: CASLNRGEIRKAFF
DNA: TGTGCCAGTCTCAACAGGGGTGAGATACGAAAAGCTTTCTTT

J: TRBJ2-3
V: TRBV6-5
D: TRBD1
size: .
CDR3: CASSQGAGTDTQYF
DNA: TGTGCCAGCAGTCAGGGGGCGGGCACAGATACGCAGTATTTT

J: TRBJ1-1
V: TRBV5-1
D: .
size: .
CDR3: CASSNMLASGVAFF
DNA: TGCGCCAGCAGCAACATGCTCGCGTCAGGCGTGGCTTTCTTT

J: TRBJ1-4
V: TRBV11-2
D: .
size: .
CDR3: CASRRRVGEKLFF
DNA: TGTGCCAGCAGGCGCAGGGTCGGTGAAAAACTGTTTTTT

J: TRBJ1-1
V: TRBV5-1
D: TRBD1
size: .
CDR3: CASSPNSRGEAFF
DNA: TGCGCCAGCAGCCCGAATTCCAGGGGGGAAGCTTTCTTT

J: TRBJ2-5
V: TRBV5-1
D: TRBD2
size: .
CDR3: CASSLAGTSGETQYF
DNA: TGCGCCAGCAGCTTAGCCGGGACTAGCGGAGAGACCCAGTACTTC